The clone carrying this T cell receptor (beta chain) was detected once. Germline CDR1 MNHEY, CDR2 SVGAGI. The CDR3 consists of 15 residues. Trimming took 2 bases from V and 11 from J; bases not matched to a gene: 10. This sample stems from a study of T cell changes during pregnancy in multiple sclerosis. The table came from immunoSEQ multiplex PCR; TCRdb's copy has only in-frame clones and leaves some out. The data contain about 73,000 clones, under 90% of them seen just once; the ten biggest clones take up 8% to 10%. This TCR came from a female donor in good health, enrolled as a control in a pregnancy study. The gene calls are TRBV6-5 and TRBJ1-1, with TRBD1 identical over 11 bases. The specimen was peripheral blood, collected after pregnancy. CDR3: CASSYGTGGSGVAFF. The CDR3 coding sequence is TGTGCCAGCAGTTACGGGACAGGGGGGTCCGGGGTGGCTTTCTTT.